The present T cell receptor (beta chain) was sequenced within a study of sequential checkpoint blockade in melanoma. Sample treatment: randomized to nivolumab then ipilimumab (arm A) or the reverse (arm B). Study-wide results and limits: In arm A, pretreatment tumor clonality was associated with response.

A word on this clone: The antigen is unknown.

The method was immunoSEQ multiplex PCR; TCRdb's version includes in-frame clones alone and lacks a portion of them. Here the sample spans approximately 20,000 clones, under 85% being singletons. The CDR3 runs to 11 residues. Trimming removed 5 bases at V and 7 bases at J, with 6 bases between. Specimen: tumor tissue (inferred from file names), collected from a patient given nivolumab and ipilimumab in sequence. The chain uses TRBV6-7 and TRBJ1-5, with unresolved D. TRBV6-7 is flagged as an ORF with uncertain function. The TCR sequence derives from a human donor with melanoma. CDR3: CASSDGQPQHF. As DNA, the CDR3 is TGTGCCAGCAGTGACGGCCAGCCCCAGCATTTT.